The TCR beta chain described here comes from a study of shared clonotypes between healthy human individuals. General study findings and limits: Clonotypes which were not shared had lower generation probabilities than clonotypes that all four donors shared.

With regard to this clone: The antigen is not known.

Terminally differentiated effector memory CD45RA+ cells were left out of the naive CD8 fraction, which was CD45RO-negative and positively selected for CCR7. The ends lost 0 bases at V and 0 bases at J; junction bases unmatched: 3. The CDR3 runs 16 residues. Per the germline V gene, CDR1 is LNHNV and CDR2 is YYDKDF (reference sequence). A deep-level run was used for the assay. Repertoires were generated with immunoSEQ multiplex PCR, while TCRdb's copy carries only in-frame clones and drops some. Of 1.5 million to 2.5 million clones in the sample, over 85% were seen once. The source material was naive CD8+ T cells sorted from blood. The chain combines TRBV15 with TRBJ2-7, with TRBD1 identical over 9 bases. This receptor was taken from a man aged 18 to 30 in good health. The CDR3 DNA follows: TGTGCCACCAGCAGAGAGGGACAGGGTCCCTCCTACGAGCAGTACTTC. Translation gives CATSREGQGPSYEQYF.